These 23 T cell receptor beta chains were all obtained from the same sample, sequenced in a study of tumor-infiltrating lymphocytes in oesophageal squamous cell carcinoma. Via MiXCR, TCRdb re-called the PCR reads, giving one row per CDR3 protein. The sample records 20,000 or so distinct CDR3 sequences, roughly 40% being singletons. The sample consisted of esophageal tumor tissue. These receptors were taken from a male donor with esophageal squamous cell carcinoma.

By frequency in the sample, this clonotype is medium-sized (0.01 to 0.1%). The chain is built from TRBV7-6 and TRBJ1-4; tentatively, D is TRBD1 (5 bases). The V end lost 5 bases, the J end lost 6 bases, and 13 bases lay between the germline ends. Germline V gene sequence: CDR1 SGHVS, CDR2 FNYEAQ. This CDR3 is built from 14 residues. The CDR3 here is CASSHRDGDEKLFF. For the CDR3, the DNA is TGTGCCAGCAGCCACCGGGACGGGGATGAAAAACTGTTTTTT.

This rearrangement joins TRBV28 to TRBJ2-7, with D possibly matching TRBD1 (5 bases). The DNA matches TRBJ2-1 better at its end, which makes the J call doubtful. The CDR3 consists of 15 residues. Germline assignment: CDR1 MDHEN and CDR2 SYDVKM. The CDR3 DNA is TGTGCCAGCAGGGGGCGCTTGGCTGGTGTACGTGAGCAGTTCTTC. Its translation is CASRGRLAGVREQFF.

By share, this clonotype counts as medium-sized (0.01 to 0.1%). This chain uses TRBV27 with TRBJ2-7; TRBD1 is a possible D gene (6 bases). V shed 3 bases and J shed 2 bases, with 14 bases lying between them. Germline V CDR1 and CDR2: MNHEY, SMNVEV (reference sequence). This CDR3 has 15 amino acids. CDR3 protein: CASSLGAQGPYEQYF. In DNA form, the CDR3 reads TGTGCCAGCAGTTTGGGGGCGCAGGGCCCCTACGAGCAGTACTTC.

This clonotype was counted between two and nine times. The gene calls are TRBV2 and TRBJ2-1; no reliable D call. TRBJ2-7 matches the DNA end more closely, so the J call is doubtful. The CDR3 spans 11 residues. Germline CDR1 is SNHLY and CDR2 is FYNNEI. CDR3 amino acids: CASSVGNEQYF. The CDR3 DNA sequence: TGTGCCAGCAGTGTCGGAAACGAGCAGTACTTC.

This chain connects TRBV18 to TRBJ1-4; no clear D. This CDR3 region has 14 residues. Germline CDR1 is KGHSH and CDR2 is LQKENI. Trimming removed 3 bases from V and 8 bases from J, with 13 bases in between. This chain's CDR3 is CASSPRRVGEKLFF. The CDR3 DNA is TGTGCCAGCTCACCGCGGCGAGTAGGCGAAAAACTGTTTTTT.

This clonotype is categorized as medium-sized. This chain connects TRBV7-2 to TRBJ2-1; no clear D gene. CDR1 is SGHTA, CDR2 FQGNSA, per germline. The germline V and J ends were trimmed by 2 bases and 6 bases, with 8 bases remaining between them. CDR3 length equals 13 residues. The CDR3 nucleotides read TGTGCCAGCAGCTTAATCCACGGCAATGAGCAGTTCTTC. This translates into CASSLIHGNEQFF.

V gene TRBV27 combines with J gene TRBJ1-1, with D possibly TRBD1 on 6 matching bases. Germline-derived CDR1 and CDR2 are MNHEY and SMNVEV (reference sequence). This CDR3 comprises 14 residues. V dropped 5 bases and J dropped 6 bases, with 16 bases sitting between them. The DNA of the CDR3 is TGTGCCAGCAGTGTCAAACAGGGCCGGGCTGAAGCTTTCTTT. As protein: CASSVKQGRAEAFF.

A remark on this clonotype: A read error is likely, as this CDR3 ends without the conserved phenylalanine or tryptophan. The DNA is omitted, as the CDR3 cannot be located on it reliably, and the CDR3 follows TCRdb's listing. The rearrangement uses TRBV6-5 and TRBJ2-7; the D call of TRBD1 is as the table states it, not checked on the DNA. Per the germline V gene, CDR1 is MNHEY and CDR2 is SVGAGI. The CDR3 is 16 amino acids in total, end residues counted. CDR3 loop: CASSYTQAPYGYTFGS.

This clonotype was seen only once. The chain is built from TRBV27 and TRBJ1-2; possible D gene TRBD1, 5 bases. CDR3 length: 13 residues. The V gene's germline CDR1 is MNHEY and CDR2 SMNVEV (reference sequence). V was cut by 3 bases and J by 7 bases, with 12 bases left in between. The CDR3 region is CASSLVGAGGYTF. The DNA for the CDR3 is TGTGCCAGCAGTTTGGTAGGGGCGGGTGGCTACACCTTC.

In this sample, this clonotype turned up many times. This chain connects TRBV10-3 to TRBJ2-3; D unresolved. V lost 6 bases and J 0 bases, leaving 4 bases between the germline ends. The CDR3 is 12 residues long. Germline V gene sequence: CDR1 ENHRY, CDR2 SYGVKD. Here the CDR3 DNA reads TGTGCCATCAGGGGTAGCACAGATACGCAGTATTTT. Its translation is CAIRGSTDTQYF.

To note about this clonotype: This may come from a read error, since a much larger clone is one base off. This chain links TRBV11-2 with TRBJ2-1; D is ambiguous. The CDR3 loop spans 13 amino acids. V lost 2 bases and J lost 10, with 12 bases in between. From germline, CDR1 is SGHAT and CDR2 FQNNGV. The CDR3 sequence: CASSLKASYEQFF. In DNA form, the CDR3 reads TGTGCCAGCAGCTTAAAGGCCTCCTACGAGCAGTTCTTC.

In regard to this clonotype: In this CDR3 the conserved last residue, phenylalanine or tryptophan, is missing, so a read error is likely. The limits of the CDR3 on the DNA are not certain, so only TCRdb's listed CDR3 is given. The chain joins TRBV7-6 to TRBJ2-1; TRBD1 reflects the table's D call only, with no check against the DNA. CDR1 and CDR2 from the germline V gene are SGHVS and FNYEAQ. The CDR3 contains 13 residues when both ends are counted. CDR3 sequence reads: CASSPGGEQYFGN.

This clonotype was recorded once. V and J are TRBV20-1 and TRBJ2-7, with TRBD1 identical over 7 bases. The J call may be mistaken, given a closer DNA end match to TRBJ1-2. Looked up from germline, CDR1 is DFQATT and CDR2 is SNEGSKA (reference sequence). This CDR3 has 11 residues. In DNA, the CDR3 is TGCAGTGCAGAGGGGGCCTATGGCTACACCTTC. Amino acid sequence: CSAEGAYGYTF.

The rearrangement links TRBV14 to TRBJ1-1; no clear D. Trimming shortened V by 4 bases and J by 1 base, and 16 bases separated the two germline ends. The germline CDR1 and CDR2 sequences are SGHDN and FVKESK. The CDR3 sequence is 16 residues long. The CDR3 region is CASSLSPLGGNTEAFF. The CDR3 nucleotides are TGTGCCAGCAGCCTGTCCCCCCTAGGCGGGAACACTGAAGCTTTCTTT.

This clonotype has at least ten counts. This sequence joins TRBV10-3 and TRBJ2-3, with TRBD2 identical over 9 bases. CDR1 and CDR2 (germline): ENHRY, SYGVKD. The CDR3 runs 17 residues. V gave up 3 bases and J gave up 3 bases; unmatched junction bases: 10. CDR3 in amino acids: CAISEPASGVNTDTQYF. The CDR3 DNA reads TGTGCCATCAGTGAACCAGCTAGCGGGGTCAATACAGATACGCAGTATTTT.

This clonotype is medium-sized. V gene TRBV7-2 combines with J gene TRBJ2-3, with D possibly being TRBD2 (6 bases). The CDR3 runs to 15 residues. Deletions cut 5 bases from V and 3 bases from J, with 15 bases between. Germline V CDR1 and CDR2: SGHTA, FQGNSA. The DNA of the CDR3 is TGTGCCAGCAGCCTACAGACTAGAGAAACAGATACGCAGTATTTT. Translated, it gives CASSLQTRETDTQYF.

This clonotype was counted many times. It may be a read error: a sequence one base away is much more abundant. The chain has TRBV7-3 and TRBJ2-1; D might be TRBD2 (6 bases). Matching the DNA end better, TRBJ2-7 makes the J call doubtful. The CDR3 contains 16 residues. Germline CDR1 reads SGHTA; CDR2 reads FQGTGA. For the CDR3, the DNA is TGTGCCAGCAGCTTATGGGGGGAGACCTCCTACAATGAGCAGTACTTC. It specifies CASSLWGETSYNEQYF.

In this sample, this clonotype turned up many times. A read error is likely, as this CDR3 ends without the conserved phenylalanine or tryptophan. The DNA is omitted, as the CDR3 cannot be located on it reliably, and the CDR3 follows TCRdb's listing. The chain couples TRBV7-9 to TRBJ1-6. Germline V gene lookup returns CDR1 SEHNR and CDR2 FQNEAQ (reference sequence). The CDR3 spans 8 residues, counting both ends. CDR3 sequence reads: CASSHHGS.

V and J are TRBV11-2 and TRBJ1-6; the match to TRBD1 covers 7 bases. With the DNA end fitting TRBJ2-6 better, the J assignment may be wrong. From germline, CDR1 is SGHAT and CDR2 FQNNGV. CDR3 length: 13 residues. The CDR3 sequence: CANTADRVNVLTF. The CDR3 region has the DNA TGTGCCAACACCGCAGACAGGGTCAACGTCCTGACTTTC.

In this sample, this clonotype turned up once. This CDR3 fails to terminate in the conserved phenylalanine or tryptophan, so it likely reflects a read error. The DNA is left out, because the CDR3 cannot be placed on it with certainty; the CDR3 is given as TCRdb lists it. The chain couples TRBV7-3 to TRBJ2-6; the table gives TRBD1 as D, unverified against the DNA. A total of 15 residues make up the CDR3, ends included. CDR1 and CDR2 (germline): SGHTA, FQGTGA. CDR3 loop: CASSFDRGYEQYFGA.

The rearrangement uses TRBV11-2 and TRBJ2-1, with D perhaps matching TRBD2 (6 bases). Germline V lookup: CDR1 SGHAT, CDR2 FQNNGV. The CDR3 loop spans 13 amino acids. The V end was cut by 5 bases, the J end by 9 bases, with 14 bases between. CDR3 sequence reads: CASSALLEGEQFF. The CDR3 DNA sequence: TGTGCCAGCAGCGCCCTTCTGGAGGGTGAGCAGTTCTTC.

This clonotype was detected ten times or more. V is TRBV10-2 and J is TRBJ2-7; 9 bases are shared with TRBD1. Germline CDR1 is WSHSY and CDR2 is SAAADI. The CDR3 has 15 amino acids. The V segment lost 5 bases and the J segment 1 base; nucleotides outside the gene matches: 6. This CDR3 is CASSKQGARSYEQYF. DNA of the CDR3: TGCGCCAGCAGTAAACAGGGGGCGCGGTCCTACGAGCAGTACTTC.

The chain uses TRBV24-1 and TRBJ2-5, with D hard to call. The DNA end favors TRBJ2-1, so the J call may be wrong. CDR3 length: 19 amino acids. Germline-derived CDR1 and CDR2 are KGHDR and SFDVKD. The DNA of the CDR3 is TGTGCCACCAGTGATTTGCAGGTAGGTGCAGCGCCTTCCTACAATGAGCAGTTCTTC. It is translated as CATSDLQVGAAPSYNEQFF.